These 8 T cell receptor beta chains were sequenced from one sample in a study of blood T cell repertoires in COVID-19. Sequencing was performed with immunoSEQ multiplex PCR; in TCRdb, only in-frame clones are kept and a portion is missing. The sample holds 150,000 to 200,000 clones, roughly 91% seen once. Sequencing was performed on peripheral blood. Receptor source: a human donor in a cohort sampled during active COVID-19.

V is TRBV5-4 and J is TRBJ2-2, with 7 bases that match TRBD2. V was pared by 5 bases and J by 6 bases, with 4 bases of the junction left unmatched. Germline V gives CDR1 SGHNT, CDR2 YYREEE (reference sequence). The CDR3 is 13 residues long. The CDR3 is CASRPTSAGELFF. The DNA of the CDR3 is TGTGCCAGCAGACCTACTAGCGCCGGGGAGCTGTTTTTT. Using reference TRBV5-4 and TRBJ2-2 for the parts outside the CDR3, the full variable domain is ETGVTQSPTHLIKTRGQQVTLRCSSQSGHNTVSWYQQALGQGPQFIFQYYREEENGRGNFPPRFSGLQFPNYSSELNVNALELDDSALYLCASRPTSAGELFFGEGSRLTVL.

The gene calls are TRBV3-1 (or the pseudogene TRBV3-2) and TRBJ1-3; TRBD1 is a possible D gene (6 bases). CDR3 length equals 15 residues. Germline lookup yields CDR1 LGHDT and CDR2 YNNKEL (reference sequence). The germline V and J ends were trimmed by 3 bases and 7 bases, with 16 bases remaining between them. This CDR3 reads CASSQRQAIGNTIYF. DNA of the CDR3: TGTGCCAGCAGCCAGAGACAGGCTATTGGGAACACCATATATTTT.

This clone was recorded at least ten times. The chain has TRBV11-2 and TRBJ2-2; perhaps TRBD2 as D (5 bases). The length of the CDR3 is 15 residues. Trimming cost V 0 bases and J 1 base, with 6 bases left between them. Germline values: CDR1 SGHAT, CDR2 FQNNGV. CDR3: CASSLESGNTGELFF. Written as DNA, the CDR3 is TGTGCCAGCAGCTTAGAGAGCGGGAACACCGGGGAGCTGTTTTTT.

V and J are TRBV7-9 and TRBJ2-7, with a tentative D call TRBD1 (5 bases). The germline V and J ends were trimmed by 1 base and 5 bases, with 9 bases remaining between them. The CDR3 sequence is 13 residues long. CDR1 is SEHNR and CDR2 is FQNEAQ in the germline V gene (reference sequence). The CDR3 DNA reads as TGTGCCAGCAGCTTAGTTGGGGCAGACGAGCAGTACTTC. Translated, it gives CASSLVGADEQYF.

The rearrangement joins TRBV4-1 to TRBJ1-1; TRBD1 matches 11 bases. Trimming cost V 5 bases and J 6 bases; bases outside gene matches: 8. Looked up from germline, CDR1 is MGHRA and CDR2 is YSYEKL. This CDR3 comprises 15 residues. The CDR3 region has the DNA TGCGCCAGCAGCATACGGACAGGGGGCACCGCTGAAGCTTTCTTT. Translated, it gives CASSIRTGGTAEAFF.

V usage is TRBV9 and J usage is TRBJ1-2, with D perhaps matching TRBD1 (5 bases). This CDR3 region has 14 residues. Germline V gene sequence: CDR1 SGDLS, CDR2 YYNGEE. V lost 0 bases and J 4 bases, leaving 10 bases between the germline ends. CDR3 DNA sequence: TGTGCCAGCAGCGTAGGGCAGGGAACCTATGGCTACACCTTC. It is translated as CASSVGQGTYGYTF.

V gene TRBV19 combines with J gene TRBJ1-5; TRBD1 might be the D (5 bases). The V gene lost 4 bases and the J gene lost 6 bases, with 13 bases spanning the gap. Per germline, CDR1 LNHDA and CDR2 SQIVND (reference sequence). The CDR3 consists of 14 residues. DNA of the CDR3: TGTGCCAGTAGTACTCCCCAGGGCTCTCAGCCCCAGCATTTT. Its translation is CASSTPQGSQPQHF.

This chain uses TRBV4-3 with TRBJ2-3; the match to TRBD2 covers 8 bases. Per germline, CDR1 LGHNA and CDR2 YSLEER. The V and J ends lost 1 base and 2 bases, in that order; junction bases with no gene match: 11. The CDR3 has 18 residues. The CDR3 region is CASSQVLRGRGDTDTQYF. The DNA of the CDR3 is TGCGCCAGCAGCCAAGTTCTCCGTGGGCGGGGGGACACAGATACGCAGTATTTT.